These 32 T cell receptor beta chains came from one sample sequenced in a study of blood T cell repertoires in COVID-19. Clones were read by immunoSEQ multiplex PCR, and TCRdb kept only the in-frame ones, dropping some. The sample has 220,000 or so clones, almost 90% seen once. The sequencing input was PBMCs or T cells enriched from blood (not recorded which). These receptors all come from a man aged 25 to 40 who had been exposed to COVID-19.

The chain couples TRBV20-1 to TRBJ1-1, with 7 nucleotides matching TRBD1. The length of the CDR3 is 15 residues. Germline V CDR1 and CDR2: DFQATT, SNEGSKA (reference sequence). Unmatched junction bases numbered 12, after V lost 6 bases and J lost 2 bases. The CDR3 protein is CSASTGENLNTEAFF. CDR3 DNA: TGCAGTGCGAGTACAGGGGAGAACCTTAACACTGAAGCTTTCTTT.

DNA for the CDR3: TGTGCCAGCAGTGAAGCGGGGGGGCGCACAGATACGCAGTATTTT. As protein: CASSEAGGRTDTQYF. The chain combines TRBV6-1 with TRBJ2-3; maybe TRBD2 (7 bases). The germline V gene encodes CDR1 MNHNS and CDR2 SASEGT. V was trimmed by 0 bases and J by 1 base, leaving 8 bases between them. The CDR3 loop spans 15 amino acids.

The chain carries TRBV27 and TRBJ2-7; TRBD2 agrees at 7 bases. Germline-derived CDR1 and CDR2 are MNHEY and SMNVEV (reference sequence). V trimming: 2 bases; J trimming: 2 bases; junction bases outside the gene matches: 6. This CDR3 comprises 15 residues. CDR3 nucleotide sequence: TGTGCCAGCAGTTTAGGGCTAGCGGCCCCCTACGAGCAGTACTTC. Translating it yields CASSLGLAAPYEQYF.

A few counts support this clone. This chain uses TRBV4-2 with TRBJ2-7, with 9 positions matching TRBD2. Germline CDR1 reads LGHNA; CDR2 reads YNFKEQ. V dropped 2 bases and J dropped 2; count of bases not matched to a gene: 4. CDR3 length: 15 residues. In DNA, the CDR3 is TGTGCCAGCAGCCAAAGCGGGGGGCAAGCCTACGAGCAGTACTTC. This translates into CASSQSGGQAYEQYF.

The chain employs TRBV7-9 and TRBJ2-1; TRBD2 aligns across 8 bases. Germline V gene lookup returns CDR1 SEHNR and CDR2 FQNEAQ (reference sequence). The CDR3 contains 16 residues. Losses at the gene ends were 2 bases for V and 8 bases for J; bases not matched to a gene: 11. CDR3 sequence (DNA): TGTGCCAGCAGCTTAAAGTCTCGGGGGGGCCTTGATGAGCAGTTCTTC. It specifies CASSLKSRGGLDEQFF.

This clone was seen once. The chain links TRBV19 to TRBJ2-2; 8 bases agree with TRBD1. J was trimmed by 7 bases and V by 6 bases; bases with no gene match: 4. The CDR3 covers 13 residues. Per germline, CDR1 LNHDA and CDR2 SQIVND (reference sequence). The DNA of the CDR3 is TGTGCCAGTAGGGCGACAGGGGACGGGGAGCTGTTTTTT. Residues: CASRATGDGELFF.

The table lists this clone with a count of one. The chain combines TRBV4-1 with TRBJ2-3, with D perhaps matching TRBD2 (7 bases). This CDR3 contains 15 residues. Trimming took 9 bases from V and 6 from J, leaving 22 bases between them. CDR1 and CDR2 from the germline V gene are MGHRA and YSYEKL. DNA for the CDR3: TGCGCCAGTAACGCAGCGAGGGGGGGGCTGGATACGCAGTATTTT. It codes for CASNAARGGLDTQYF.

The V and J genes are TRBV15 and TRBJ2-1, with TRBD2 identical over 10 bases. V shed 5 bases, J shed 6 bases, and the junction held 7 bases outside the gene matches. From germline, CDR1 is LNHNV and CDR2 YYDKDF (reference sequence). This CDR3 has 15 amino acids. The CDR3 DNA is TGTGCCACCAGCCACCAGCGGGGGGGTTCCAATGAGCAGTTCTTC. Its protein product is CATSHQRGGSNEQFF.

A remark on this clone: The same CDR3 is also encoded by other DNA sequences in this sample. This rearrangement joins TRBV29-1 to TRBJ1-1; TRBD1 matches at 10 bases. After removal of 7 bases from V and 2 bases from J, the junction contained 4 bases not matched to a gene. The CDR3 runs to 13 residues. Per the germline V gene, CDR1 is SQVTM and CDR2 is ANQGSEA. CDR3 bases: TGCAGCGCTAAGACAGGGGGCAACACTGAAGCTTTCTTT. Translated, it gives CSAKTGGNTEAFF.

The chain employs TRBV6-4 and TRBJ2-3; maybe TRBD1 (5 bases). Germline values: CDR1 MRHNA, CDR2 SNTAGT. The CDR3 loop spans 14 amino acids. Trimming stripped 3 bases from V and 2 bases from J, with 9 bases between. CDR3 region: CASSEGAHTDTQYF. The CDR3 DNA follows: TGTGCCAGCAGTGAAGGGGCACACACAGATACGCAGTATTTT.

This clone occurred once. The chain employs TRBV3-1 (or the pseudogene TRBV3-2) and TRBJ2-7; weak D call: TRBD1 (7 bases). Germline CDR1 reads LGHDT; CDR2 reads YNNKEL (reference sequence). The CDR3 is made up of 18 amino acids. V was pared by 1 base and J by 2 bases, with 21 bases between. This CDR3 is CASSQVLRGETFPYEQYF. The CDR3 DNA is TGTGCCAGCAGCCAAGTTCTCAGGGGGGAGACATTCCCCTACGAGCAGTACTTC.

J is TRBJ2-1 and V is TRBV4-1; D gene ambiguous. Trimming took 3 bases from V and 5 from J, leaving 14 bases between them. The CDR3 extends over 15 amino acids. The germline CDR1 and CDR2 sequences are MGHRA and YSYEKL. CDR3 loop: CASSQGLTPNNEQFF. As DNA, the CDR3 is TGCGCCAGCAGCCAGGGCCTGACACCGAACAATGAGCAGTTCTTC.

V usage is TRBV5-6 and J usage is TRBJ2-7; no clear D gene. The CDR3 extends over 13 amino acids. V shed 6 bases and J shed 0 bases, with 10 bases lying between them. In germline, CDR1 is SGHDT, CDR2 YYEEEE. The CDR3 protein is CASNKDSSYEQYF. CDR3 DNA sequence: TGTGCCAGCAACAAAGACTCCTCCTACGAGCAGTACTTC.

The chain links TRBV6-5 to TRBJ1-1; D may be TRBD1 (5 bases). The CDR3 is made up of 14 amino acids. Germline CDR1 is MNHEY and CDR2 is SVGAGI. The V end lost 7 bases, the J end lost 4 bases, and 16 bases lay between the germline ends. The CDR3 DNA reads as TGTGCCAGCAACCCCCCGGGGGAGGTCACTGAAGCTTTCTTT. Translation gives CASNPPGEVTEAFF.

V and J are TRBV18 and TRBJ2-5; TRBD1 might be the D (5 bases). This CDR3 spans 15 amino acids. With 3 bases removed from V and 5 bases from J, the gap between germline ends came to 16 bases. CDR1 and CDR2 (germline): KGHSH, LQKENI. Written as DNA, the CDR3 is TGTGCCAGCTCACCCAACAGGCAGGGTCGGGAGACCCAGTACTTC. It encodes CASSPNRQGRETQYF.

The rearrangement uses TRBV21-1 and TRBJ1-2; the tabulated D call, TRBD1, remains unverified against the DNA. TRBV21-1 is a pseudogene. The CDR3 sequence is 14 residues long. CDR3 residues: CASSKAGDNYGYTF. The CDR3 DNA sequence: TGTGCCAGCAGCAAAGCAGGGGATAACTATGGCTACACCTTC.

The rearrangement joins TRBV6-5 to TRBJ2-5; TRBD1 aligns across 7 bases. CDR3 length equals 15 residues. V trimming: 2 bases; J trimming: 5 bases; junction bases outside the gene matches: 8. Germline loops: CDR1 MNHEY, CDR2 SVGAGI. The CDR3 reads CASSYGQGVGETQYF. The CDR3 DNA reads TGTGCCAGCAGTTACGGCCAGGGGGTGGGGGAGACCCAGTACTTC.

V and J are TRBV5-5 and TRBJ2-7; maybe TRBD2 (5 bases). The CDR3 loop spans 13 amino acids. Germline CDR1 is SGHKS and CDR2 is YYEKEE (reference sequence). V shed 1 base and J shed 7 bases, with 12 bases lying between them. CDR3: CASSLQGSREQYF. In DNA, the CDR3 is TGTGCCAGCAGCTTGCAAGGGAGTCGAGAGCAGTACTTC.

This chain connects TRBV14 to TRBJ2-7, with D maybe TRBD2 (5 bases). The germline CDR1 and CDR2 sequences are SGHDN and FVKESK. The CDR3 is made up of 18 amino acids. Trimming took 4 bases from V and 0 from J, leaving 22 bases between them. The CDR3 reads CASSPRGLAFSTSYEQYF. Written as DNA, the CDR3 is TGTGCCAGCAGCCCTCGGGGTCTTGCGTTTTCGACCTCCTACGAGCAGTACTTC.

The chain is built from TRBV29-1 and TRBJ2-3, with 15 positions matching TRBD2. There are 18 residues in the CDR3. Unmatched junction bases numbered 12, after V lost 6 bases and J lost 2 bases. The germline V gene encodes CDR1 SQVTM and CDR2 ANQGSEA. The CDR3 DNA follows: TGCAGCGTCGCCCAAGGGACTAGCGGGGGGATATTCACAGATACGCAGTATTTT. Translated: CSVAQGTSGGIFTDTQYF.

The CDR3 reads CASSWGQDPYNEQFF. The CDR3 bases are TGTGCCAGCAGCTGGGGGCAGGACCCTTACAATGAGCAGTTCTTC. This chain links TRBV5-6 with TRBJ2-1, with a weak D call TRBD1 (6 bases). Germline V gene sequence: CDR1 SGHDT, CDR2 YYEEEE. Between the trimmed V and J ends, which lost 3 bases and 4 bases, there was a span of 14 bases. The CDR3 contains 15 residues.

The gene calls are TRBV4-1 and TRBJ2-7, with TRBD1 identical over 9 bases. Trimming took 1 base from V and 7 from J; bases not matched to a gene: 5. The CDR3 runs to 14 residues. The V gene's germline CDR1 is MGHRA and CDR2 YSYEKL. The CDR3 DNA is TGCGCCAGCAGCCAAGGACAGGGGGTTGGGGAGCAGTACTTC. This codes for CASSQGQGVGEQYF.

The chain recombines TRBV11-2 with TRBJ2-1; 9 bases are a match to TRBD1. Per germline, CDR1 SGHAT and CDR2 FQNNGV. The CDR3 has 15 residues. The V gene end was trimmed by 4 bases and the J gene end by 6 bases; junction bases not matched to a gene: 7. Written as DNA, the CDR3 is TGTGCCAGCAGCTCCGGGACAGGGTACGGCAATGAGCAGTTCTTC. Amino acids: CASSSGTGYGNEQFF.

The chain recombines TRBV13 with TRBJ1-3; D is unclear. The V end was cut by 5 bases, the J end by 1 base, with 12 bases between. The CDR3 is 15 residues long. Germline-derived CDR1 and CDR2 are PRHDT and FYEKMQ (reference sequence). CDR3 DNA: TGTGCCAGCAGCAAAAAAAGAGGGTCTGGAAACACCATATATTTT. It specifies CASSKKRGSGNTIYF. Based on the CDR3 plus reference TRBV13 and TRBJ1-3, the full variable domain is AAGVIQSPRHLIKEKRETATLKCYPIPRHDTVYWYQQGPGQDPQFLISFYEKMQSDKGSIPDRFSAQQFSDYHSELNMSSLELGDSALYFCASSKKRGSGNTIYFGEGSWLTVV.

V is TRBV5-5 and J is TRBJ1-2, with 11 bases matching TRBD1. The germline V gene encodes CDR1 SGHKS and CDR2 YYEKEE (reference sequence). With 4 bases clipped from V and 1 base from J, the junction kept 3 bases outside the gene matches. The CDR3 spans 15 residues. The CDR3 DNA reads as TGTGCCAGCAGCCCGGGGACAGGGGGTAACTATGGCTACACCTTC. It encodes CASSPGTGGNYGYTF.

This sequence joins TRBV6-5 and TRBJ1-1; D is perhaps TRBD1 (6 bases). The V and J ends lost 7 bases and 7 bases respectively, with 13 bases between them. Germline lookup yields CDR1 MNHEY and CDR2 SVGAGI. This CDR3 spans 12 amino acids. The CDR3 loop is CASKGDTNEAFF. CDR3 sequence (DNA): TGTGCCAGCAAGGGGGACACCAATGAAGCTTTCTTT.

The chain combines TRBV11-1 with TRBJ1-1; D call uncertain. Germline V lookup: CDR1 SGHAT, CDR2 FQDESV (reference sequence). This CDR3 is 13 amino acids long. V lost 2 bases to trimming and J lost 3 bases, with 7 bases between them. The CDR3 DNA sequence: TGTGCCAGCAGCTTATATATTTACACTGAAGCTTTCTTT. This gives the protein CASSLYIYTEAFF.

This sequence joins TRBV5-1 and TRBJ2-7; tentatively, D is TRBD1 (5 bases). The V and J ends lost 7 bases and 5 bases respectively, with 16 bases between them. The CDR3 consists of 13 residues. From germline, CDR1 is SGHRS and CDR2 YFSETQ. The CDR3 loop reads CASGAQGSDEQYF. In DNA, the CDR3 is TGCGCCAGCGGGGCCCAAGGATCAGACGAGCAGTACTTC.

This chain links TRBV5-5 with TRBJ1-1, with 8 positions matching TRBD1. Germline V gene lookup returns CDR1 SGHKS and CDR2 YYEKEE (reference sequence). V shed 0 bases and J 9 bases; nucleotides not matched to a gene: 7. This CDR3 region has 14 residues. CDR3 sequence (DNA): TGTGCCAGCAGCTTGGCAGGGGGCAGTCGGAAAGCTTTCTTT. This sequence encodes CASSLAGGSRKAFF. Combining the CDR3 with reference TRBV5-5 and TRBJ1-1 gives the whole variable domain DAGVTQSPTHLIKTRGQQVTLRCSPISGHKSVSWYQQVLGQGPQFIFQYYEKEERGRGNFPDRFSARQFPNYSSELNVNALLLGDSALYLCASSLAGGSRKAFFGQGTRLTVV.

Turning to this clone: A junction end diverges from the germline sequence, so it may reflect a read error. The V call is TRBV3-1 (or the pseudogene TRBV3-2), the J call TRBJ2-3, with 8 positions matching TRBD2. Germline CDR1 and CDR2: LGHDT and YNNKEL (reference sequence). The CDR3 consists of 15 residues. Here the CDR3 reads CASTQAHSGAHTQYF. In nucleotides, the CDR3 is TGTGCCAGCACCCAAGCCCATAGCGGGGCACATACGCAGTATTTT.

The V gene is TRBV6-1, the J gene TRBJ2-5; 7 bases agree with TRBD1. V dropped 1 base and J dropped 3; count of bases not matched to a gene: 8. The length of the CDR3 is 16 residues. Germline V gives CDR1 MNHNS, CDR2 SASEGT. As DNA, the CDR3 is TGTGCCAGCAGTGAAGTAGGACAGGATTTTAAAGAGACCCAGTACTTC. Translated: CASSEVGQDFKETQYF.

The J gene is TRBJ1-3, the V gene TRBV9; 7 nucleotides agree with TRBD1. V lost 3 bases and J lost 7; bases outside the gene matches: 10. This CDR3 comprises 15 residues. Germline CDR1 reads SGDLS; CDR2 reads YYNGEE. Written as DNA, the CDR3 is TGTGCCAGCAGCGCCGAACAGGGGATATGGAACACCATATATTTT. Its protein is CASSAEQGIWNTIYF.